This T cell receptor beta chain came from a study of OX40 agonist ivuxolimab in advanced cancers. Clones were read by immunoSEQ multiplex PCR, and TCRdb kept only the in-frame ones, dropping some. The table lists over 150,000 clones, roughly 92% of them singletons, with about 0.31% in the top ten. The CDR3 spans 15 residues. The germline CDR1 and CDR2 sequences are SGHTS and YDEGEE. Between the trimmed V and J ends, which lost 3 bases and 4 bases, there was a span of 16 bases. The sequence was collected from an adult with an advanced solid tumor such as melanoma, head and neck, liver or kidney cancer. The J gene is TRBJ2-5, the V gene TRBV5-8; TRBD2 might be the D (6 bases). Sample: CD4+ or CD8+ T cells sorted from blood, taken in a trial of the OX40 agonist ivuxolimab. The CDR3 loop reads CASSSNGEAGETQYF. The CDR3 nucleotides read TGTGCCAGCAGCTCTAACGGGGAGGCGGGAGAGACCCAGTACTTC.